This T cell receptor (beta chain) originates from a study of neurological immune-mediated disorders. Overall study results and limits: Private repertoires in all groups were suggested by the absence of shared CDR3 amino acid sequences among expanded clones across subjects.

V trimming: 0 bases; J trimming: 7 bases; junction bases outside the gene matches: 5. CDR3 length equals 14 residues. Per germline, CDR1 DFQATT and CDR2 SNEGSKA (reference sequence). This clonotype was counted many times. No antigen is known for it. Where libraries were unsorted, they were derived from 2 million PBMCs stored at -80 degrees C. MiXCR, run by TCRdb on the 5' RACE reads, gives a single entry per CDR3 protein. This table holds about 79,000 distinct CDR3 sequences, over 12% found once. The sample taken for sequencing was PBMCs. J is TRBJ2-1 and V is TRBV20-1; TRBD1 aligns across 8 bases. This TCR came from a woman in her 50s in good health. In nucleotides, the CDR3 is TGCAGTGCTAGAGACAGGACAGGGTATAATGAGCAGTTCTTC. Its translation is CSARDRTGYNEQFF.